These 20 T cell receptor beta chains were all obtained from the same sample, sequenced in a study of spatial heterogeneity in lung cancer (dated by TCRdb to between 2018 and 2021). Overall study outcomes, separate from this receptor: The tumor nonsynonymous mutation count correlated with the number of expanded intratumoral alpha and beta TCRs.

The time point tag for this specimen amounts to: sample taken at primary tumor resection. Which antigens these TCRs recognize remains unknown. Library preparation used 5' RACE. For sequencing, a NextSeq 500 was employed. Using fastp trimming at Q25 and MiXCR clonotype assembly, TCRdb reanalyzed the public sequencing data and kept in-frame beta chains. For every CDR3 protein sequence, its rows merge into one entry that carries the most common genes and DNA. Across this sample there are some 96,000 distinct CDR3 sequences, with 4.4% seen only once. Approximately 21% of the sample is held by the ten biggest clonotypes. The source was lung tumor tissue, collected at surgery. The receptors come from a male donor with early-stage non-small cell lung cancer.

This clonotype showed up many times. The chain employs TRBV6-5 and TRBJ2-7, with D maybe TRBD1 (5 bases). Germline V lookup: CDR1 MNHEY, CDR2 SVGAGI. This CDR3 is 13 amino acids long. V lost 4 bases and J 3 bases, leaving 10 bases between the germline ends. CDR3 DNA sequence: TGTGCCAGCAGTTGGGGCAGAAGCTACGAGCAGTACTTC. As protein: CASSWGRSYEQYF.

This clonotype was picked up many times. This rearrangement joins TRBV27 to TRBJ1-5; tentative D call: TRBD1 (5 bases). Germline-derived CDR1 and CDR2 are MNHEY and SMNVEV (reference sequence). Trimming pared 3 bases from V and 3 bases from J, leaving 9 bases between. This CDR3 is 14 amino acids long. The CDR3 loop is CASSLGRNNQPQHF. The CDR3 nucleotides are TGTGCCAGCAGTTTGGGACGGAACAATCAGCCCCAGCATTTT.

At least ten counts were recorded for this clonotype. The chain employs TRBV5-1 and TRBJ2-3; D is possibly TRBD2 (6 bases). The CDR3 covers 14 residues. V was clipped by 0 bases and J by 4 bases, with 9 bases between them. Germline CDR1 and CDR2: SGHRS and YFSETQ. The CDR3: CASSLEGEADTQYF. CDR3 bases: TGCGCCAGCAGCTTGGAAGGGGAGGCAGATACGCAGTATTTT.

This clonotype was counted many times. This sequence joins TRBV29-1 and TRBJ2-1, with D perhaps assigned TRBD1 or TRBD2 (6 bases each). CDR3 length equals 12 residues. Germline loops: CDR1 SQVTM, CDR2 ANQGSEA. V lost 5 bases and J lost 7, with 12 bases in between. This CDR3 is CSVQKGGNEQFF. CDR3 nucleotide sequence: TGCAGCGTTCAAAAGGGGGGAAATGAGCAGTTCTTC.

There are many counts of this clonotype. V and J are TRBV28 and TRBJ2-7; 7 bases are shared with TRBD2. V lost 5 bases and J lost 3; bases outside the gene matches: 7. The CDR3 has 14 residues. Germline loops: CDR1 MDHEN, CDR2 SYDVKM. The CDR3 spells CASSQLASGYEQYF. CDR3 DNA: TGTGCCAGCAGTCAATTGGCTAGCGGCTACGAGCAGTACTTC.

In its sample, this clonotype was seen many times. The chain combines TRBV6-5 with TRBJ2-5, with a weak D call TRBD2 (6 bases). With 5 bases removed from V and 4 bases from J, the gap between germline ends came to 29 bases. The CDR3 is 19 residues long. Germline V gene sequence: CDR1 MNHEY, CDR2 SVGAGI. DNA for the CDR3: TGTGCCAGCAGTACCGAATCCTTTTCTCGGGACTCTAAGGGAGAGACCCAGTACTTC. Translating it yields CASSTESFSRDSKGETQYF.

In its sample, this clonotype was seen many times. This chain uses TRBV20-1 with TRBJ1-1; 8 bases line up with TRBD1. V shed 6 bases, J shed 3 bases, and the junction held 6 bases outside the gene matches. Germline-derived CDR1 and CDR2 are DFQATT and SNEGSKA (reference sequence). The CDR3 consists of 13 residues. The CDR3 sequence: CSADRGFYTEAFF. DNA of the CDR3: TGCAGTGCCGACAGGGGATTTTACACTGAAGCTTTCTTT.

This clonotype showed up many times. The CDR3 DNA reads TGCGCCAGCAGCTTGGCAGAGAACACCGGGGAGCTGTTTTTT. Protein sequence: CASSLAENTGELFF. The V gene is TRBV5-1, the J gene TRBJ2-2; D uncertain. The CDR3 consists of 14 residues. V was pared by 0 bases and J by 1 base, with 4 bases between. Germline V lookup: CDR1 SGHRS, CDR2 YFSETQ. Full variable domain (remainder filled in from reference TRBV5-1 and TRBJ2-2): KAGVTQTPRYLIKTRGQQVTLSCSPISGHRSVSWYQQTPGQGLQFLFEYFSETQRNKGNFPGRFSGRQFSNSRSEMNVSTLELGDSALYLCASSLAENTGELFFGEGSRLTVL.

Many counts were recorded for this clonotype. The chain joins TRBV28 to TRBJ2-7; TRBD1 is a possible D gene (7 bases). CDR3 length: 16 amino acids. Trimming cost V 3 bases and J 3 bases, with 18 bases left between them. The germline V gene has CDR1 MDHEN and CDR2 SYDVKM. For the CDR3, the DNA is TGTGCCAGCAGTTTGGAGGGGGCGACTCCAATCTACGAGCAGTACTTC. It specifies CASSLEGATPIYEQYF.

This clonotype was detected many times. This chain links TRBV3-1 with TRBJ1-1, with 8 bases aligning to TRBD1. V gave up 1 base and J gave up 4 bases; unmatched junction bases: 5. This CDR3 contains 15 residues. Germline CDR1 LGHDT, CDR2 YNNKEL (reference sequence). The CDR3 DNA reads as TGTGCCAGCAGCCAAGGGACAGGGTCGAGCACTGAAGCTTTCTTT. Its protein product is CASSQGTGSSTEAFF.

This clonotype was observed at least ten times. V usage is TRBV20-1 and J usage is TRBJ2-1, with TRBD2 matching over 10 bases. V dropped 0 bases and J dropped 6; count of bases not matched to a gene: 5. CDR3 length: 15 amino acids. The germline CDR1 and CDR2 sequences are DFQATT and SNEGSKA (reference sequence). CDR3 sequence reads: CSARESGRALNEQFF. CDR3 sequence (DNA): TGCAGTGCTAGAGAGAGCGGGAGGGCCCTCAATGAGCAGTTCTTC.

This clonotype was found many times. The CDR3 DNA follows: TGTGCCAGCAGTTACCCATACGTCCGGGACACTAAAGGTGATGAGCAGTTCTTC. Protein product: CASSYPYVRDTKGDEQFF. The chain carries TRBV6-6 and TRBJ2-1; D is perhaps TRBD1 (6 bases). The CDR3 has 18 residues. The germline CDR1 and CDR2 sequences are MNHNY and SVGAGI (reference sequence). Trimming took off 2 bases at V and 8 bases at J, with 25 bases between the two ends.

This clonotype was seen only a few times. The gene calls are TRBV15 and TRBJ1-5; D remains unclear. The germline gives CDR1 LNHNV, CDR2 YYDKDF (reference sequence). V lost 8 bases and J lost 2, with 7 bases in between. The CDR3 sequence is 12 residues long. CDR3 sequence (DNA): TGTGCCACCGACAATGGCAATCAGCCCCAGCATTTT. This sequence encodes CATDNGNQPQHF.

This clonotype was found many times. The V call is TRBV12-3 or TRBV12-4, the J call TRBJ2-7, with 7 bases that match TRBD1. This CDR3 comprises 13 residues. The ends lost 5 bases at V and 5 bases at J; junction bases unmatched: 6. The CDR3 bases are TGTGCCAGCAGTGCGAATGACAGGGACGAGCAGTACTTC. It is translated as CASSANDRDEQYF.

At least ten counts were recorded for this clonotype. V gene TRBV5-6 combines with J gene TRBJ2-2; unclear D gene. The CDR3 contains 13 residues. Germline CDR1 SGHDT, CDR2 YYEEEE. V was trimmed by 1 base and J by 6 bases, leaving 7 bases between them. CDR3 in DNA: TGTGCCAGCAGCTTGCGGTCGTCCGGGGAGCTGTTTTTT. Translating gives CASSLRSSGELFF. The whole variable domain, filled in from reference TRBV5-6 and TRBJ2-2, reads DAGVTQSPTHLIKTRGQQVTLRCSPKSGHDTVSWYQQALGQGPQFIFQYYEEEERQRGNFPDRFSGHQFPNYSSELNVNALLLGDSALYLCASSLRSSGELFFGEGSRLTVL.

This clonotype was observed a handful of times. The chain employs TRBV28 and TRBJ2-7; TRBD1 agrees at 10 bases. The V and J ends lost 5 bases and 3 bases, in that order; junction bases with no gene match: 1. The CDR3 runs 13 residues. Germline V gene sequence: CDR1 MDHEN, CDR2 SYDVKM. CDR3 DNA: TGTGCCAGCAGTGGGGACAGGGGCTACGAGCAGTACTTC. Amino acids: CASSGDRGYEQYF.

This clonotype was detected many times. The chain uses TRBV10-2 and TRBJ1-5; no definite D call. Germline values: CDR1 WSHSY, CDR2 SAAADI. V was shortened by 5 bases and J by 2 bases, with 7 bases between the two germline ends. The CDR3 length is 13 residues. CDR3 coding DNA: TGCGCCAGCAGTCCTCAGGGCAATCAGCCCCAGCATTTT. This sequence encodes CASSPQGNQPQHF.

This clonotype was observed at least ten times. This sequence joins TRBV28 and TRBJ2-7; a weak D match, TRBD2 (5 bases). This CDR3 contains 16 residues. The V and J ends lost 2 bases and 4 bases respectively, with 18 bases between them. Per germline, CDR1 MDHEN and CDR2 SYDVKM. CDR3 sequence (DNA): TGTGCCAGCAGTTTAACTGGGCCGGACTCCGCGTACGAGCAGTACTTC. Residues: CASSLTGPDSAYEQYF.

J is TRBJ2-7 and V is TRBV12-3 or TRBV12-4, with 8 bases aligning to TRBD2. The J segment lost 4 bases and the V segment lost 3 bases, leaving 5 bases of the junction unmatched. This CDR3 is 14 amino acids long. CDR3 sequence (DNA): TGTGCCAGCAGTTTGCTCGGGGGGGGTTACGAGCAGTACTTC. Translated, it gives CASSLLGGGYEQYF.

The table lists this clonotype with many counts. The chain links TRBV28 to TRBJ1-5, with 7 bases aligning to TRBD1. CDR3 size: 15 residues. CDR1 is MDHEN and CDR2 is SYDVKM in the germline V gene. V was clipped by 4 bases and J by 6 bases; unmatched bases: 9. CDR3 in DNA: TGTGCCAGCAGTTCACGACAGGGCGGTCGTCAGCCCCAGCATTTT. It codes for CASSSRQGGRQPQHF.